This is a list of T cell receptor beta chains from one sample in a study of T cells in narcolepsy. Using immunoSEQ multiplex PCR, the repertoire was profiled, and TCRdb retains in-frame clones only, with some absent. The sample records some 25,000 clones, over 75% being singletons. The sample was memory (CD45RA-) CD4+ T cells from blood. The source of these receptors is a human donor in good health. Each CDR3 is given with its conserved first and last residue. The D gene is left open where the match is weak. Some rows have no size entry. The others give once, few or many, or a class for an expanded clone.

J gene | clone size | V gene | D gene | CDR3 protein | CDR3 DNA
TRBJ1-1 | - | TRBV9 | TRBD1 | CASSVDPPTGMDTEAFF | TGTGCCAGCAGCGTGGACCCCCCGACAGGGATGGACACTGAAGCTTTCTTT
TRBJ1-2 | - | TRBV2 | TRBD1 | CASSGGDRRYGYTF | TGTGCCAGCAGTGGGGGGGACAGACGCTATGGCTACACCTTC
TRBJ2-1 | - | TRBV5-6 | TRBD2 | CASSFSGRAIDNEQFF | TGTGCCAGCAGCTTTAGCGGGAGGGCCATAGACAATGAGCAGTTCTTC
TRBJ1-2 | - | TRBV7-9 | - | CASSPMAGYGYTF | TGTGCCAGCAGCCCAATGGCAGGGTATGGCTACACCTTC
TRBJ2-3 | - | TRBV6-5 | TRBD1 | CASSTGGSTDTQYF | TGTGCCAGCAGCACAGGGGGGAGCACAGATACGCAGTATTTT
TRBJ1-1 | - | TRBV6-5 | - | CASSYIENTEAFF | TGTGCCAGCAGTTACATTGAGAACACTGAAGCTTTCTTT
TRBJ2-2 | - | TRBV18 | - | CASTRAGLAPTGELFF | TGTGCCAGTACCCGAGCAGGCCTAGCACCCACCGGGGAGCTGTTTTTT
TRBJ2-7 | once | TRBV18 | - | CASSPQGHSSYEQYF | TGTGCCAGCTCACCTCAGGGACACAGCTCCTACGAGCAGTACTTC
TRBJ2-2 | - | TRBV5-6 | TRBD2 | CASRGTSGNTGELFF | TGTGCCAGCAGGGGGACTAGCGGTAACACCGGGGAGCTGTTTTTT
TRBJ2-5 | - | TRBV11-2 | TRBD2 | CASSSSSGILIETQYF | TGTGCCAGCAGCTCCTCTAGCGGGATCCTGATAGAGACCCAGTACTTC
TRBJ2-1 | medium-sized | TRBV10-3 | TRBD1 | CAISEPGQGGFF | TGTGCCATCAGTGAGCCCGGACAGGGTGGGTTCTTC
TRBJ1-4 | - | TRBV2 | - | CASSALDGRNEKLFF | TGTGCCAGCAGTGCACTCGACGGACGGAATGAAAAACTGTTTTTT
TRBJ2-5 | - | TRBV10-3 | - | CAIWSPGAGETQYF | TGTGCCATATGGTCCCCGGGCGCAGGGGAGACCCAGTACTTC
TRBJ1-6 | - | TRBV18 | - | CASSNSIDSPLHF | TGTGCCAGCTCAAACAGTATTGATTCACCCCTCCACTTT
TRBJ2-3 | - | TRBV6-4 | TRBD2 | CASRVLAGEGTQYF | TGTGCCAGCAGGGTGCTAGCGGGAGAGGGCACGCAGTATTTT
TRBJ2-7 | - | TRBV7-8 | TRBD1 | CASSLVDRINEQYF | TGTGCCAGCAGCTTAGTGGACAGGATCAACGAGCAGTACTTC
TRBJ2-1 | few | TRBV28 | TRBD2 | CASSPMVAGVQFF | TGTGCCAGCAGCCCCATGGTAGCGGGAGTACAATTCTTC
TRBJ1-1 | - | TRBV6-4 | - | CASSDSWDTEAFF | TGTGCCAGCAGTGACTCCTGGGACACTGAAGCTTTCTTT
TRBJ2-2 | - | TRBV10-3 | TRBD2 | CAIRGLAGGTGGELFF | TGTGCCATCAGGGGGCTAGCGGGAGGAACTGGCGGGGAGCTGTTTTTT
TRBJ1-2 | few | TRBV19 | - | CASDRYPDGYTF | TGTGCCAGTGACCGCTACCCTGATGGCTACACCTTC
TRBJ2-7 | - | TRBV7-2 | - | CASSSRADSYEQYF | TGTGCCAGCAGCTCCCGAGCCGACAGCTACGAGCAGTACTTC
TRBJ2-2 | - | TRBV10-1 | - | CASSDQGGTGELFF | TGCGCCAGCAGTGACCAGGGGGGCACCGGGGAGCTGTTTTTT
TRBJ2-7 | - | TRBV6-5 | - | CASTNRQNYEQYF | TGTGCCAGCACTAATAGACAGAACTACGAGCAGTACTTC
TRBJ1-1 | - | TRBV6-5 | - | CASRSLVNTEAFF | TGTGCCAGCAGGTCCCTGGTGAACACTGAAGCTTTCTTT
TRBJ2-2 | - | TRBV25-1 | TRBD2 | CAGPSGRTTGELFF | TGTGCCGGGCCTAGCGGGAGGACCACCGGGGAGCTGTTTTTT
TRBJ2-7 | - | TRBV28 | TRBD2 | CASSLGGEYEQYF | TGTGCCAGCAGTTTAGGGGGGGAGTACGAGCAGTACTTC
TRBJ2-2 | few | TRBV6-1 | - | CASVFNTGELFF | TGTGCCAGCGTTTTTAACACCGGGGAGCTGTTTTTT
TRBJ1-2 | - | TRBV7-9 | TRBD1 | CASSRGQDRAGGYTF | TGTGCCAGCAGCAGAGGTCAGGACAGGGCTGGGGGCTACACCTTC
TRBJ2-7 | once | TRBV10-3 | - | CAISDETGSSPKIYEQYF | TGTGCCATCAGTGATGAAACCGGGTCCTCTCCTAAAATCTACGAGCAGTACTTC